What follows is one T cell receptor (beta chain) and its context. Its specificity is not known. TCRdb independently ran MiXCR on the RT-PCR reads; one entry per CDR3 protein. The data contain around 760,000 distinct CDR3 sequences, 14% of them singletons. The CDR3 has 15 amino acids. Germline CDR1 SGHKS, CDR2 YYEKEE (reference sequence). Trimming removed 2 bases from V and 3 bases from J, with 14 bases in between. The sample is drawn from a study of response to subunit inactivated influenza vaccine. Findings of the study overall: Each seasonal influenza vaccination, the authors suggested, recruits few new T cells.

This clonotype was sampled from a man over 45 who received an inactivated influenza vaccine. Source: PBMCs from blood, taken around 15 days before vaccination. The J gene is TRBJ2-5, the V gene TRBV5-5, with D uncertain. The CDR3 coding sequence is TGTGCCAGCAGCTTCGCCTCAACCCTTAAAGAGACCCAGTACTTC. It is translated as CASSFASTLKETQYF.